The rows below give T cell receptor beta chains drawn from one sample of a study of regulatory T cells in long-lasting Graves disease. TCRdb independently ran MiXCR on the multiplex PCR reads; one entry per CDR3 protein. The table has fewer than 650,000 distinct CDR3 sequences, roughly 16% seen once; the top ten hold more than 10%. These data are also associated with another study on T cells in Graves' hyperthyroidism and ophthalmopathy.

This specimen consisted of peripheral blood mononuclear cells (PBMCs), obtained at new diagnosis, from a patient treated with antithyroid drugs. The source of these receptors is a young man with Graves disease. CDR3s include the opening cysteine and the closing phenylalanine or tryptophan. Fields, in order: clone size, D gene, V gene, J gene, CDR3 DNA, CDR3 protein. A D gene is named only where the DNA matches it firmly. Some rows mark clone size as missing; the rest say once, few, many or name a class of expanded clone.

>few|NA|TRBV19|TRBJ2-7
TGTGCCAGTAGTATAGACCCAGGACAGCACTACGAGCAGTACTTC
CASSIDPGQHYEQYF
>many|NA|TRBV2|TRBJ2-1
TGTGCCAGCAGTGAAGCGGGAGAGTCTTACAATGAGCAGTTCTTC
CASSEAGESYNEQFF
>many|NA|TRBV12-5|TRBJ1-1
TGTGCTAGTGGTTTGTACCAGAACACTGAAGCTTTCTTT
CASGLYQNTEAFF
>many|NA|TRBV2|TRBJ2-3
TGTGCCAGCAGTTTCGGGACTGGGGATACGCAGTATTTT
CASSFGTGDTQYF
>NA|NA|TRBV10-1|TRBJ2-7
TGCGCCAGCAGTGAACAGGGCTTCTCCTACGAGCAGTACTTC
CASSEQGFSYEQYF
>many|NA|TRBV28|TRBJ1-5
TGTGCCAGCAGTTTTATTTCGCAGGGCGCTCAGCCCCAGCATTTT
CASSFISQGAQPQHF
>few|NA|TRBV6-2/TRBV6-3|TRBJ2-1
TGTGCCAGCAGTTACTTCCGGTTGAGCTCCTACAATGAGCAGTTCTTC
CASSYFRLSSYNEQFF
>many|TRBD1|TRBV11-1|TRBJ2-7
TGTGCCAGCAGCCTCGGCCGGGACAGGCGCTACGAGCAGTACTTC
CASSLGRDRRYEQYF
>many|NA|TRBV3-1|TRBJ1-1
TGTGCCAGCAGCCAAGTTACCGGTCTCACTGAAGCTTTCTTT
CASSQVTGLTEAFF
>many|TRBD2|TRBV7-9|TRBJ2-1
TGTGCCAGCAGCCGTCCTAGCGGGAGCTCCTACAATGAGCAGTTCTTC
CASSRPSGSSYNEQFF
>few|TRBD2|TRBV3-1|TRBJ2-7
TGTGCCAGCAGCCTCCGACTAGCGGGAGTCATCTACGAGCAGTACTTC
CASSLRLAGVIYEQYF
>NA|NA|TRBV7-9|TRBJ1-5
TGTGCCAGCAGCTTAGACGGGAGGCAGCCCCAGCATTTT
CASSLDGRQPQHF
>NA|NA|TRBV5-1|TRBJ2-3
TGTGCCAGCAGCCGGCAGCGGACCACAGATACGCAGTATTTT
CASSRQRTTDTQYF
>NA|TRBD2|TRBV7-3|TRBJ2-3
TGTGCCAGCAGCGTGGGACTAGGCCCCACAGATACGCAGTATTTT
CASSVGLGPTDTQYF
>many|TRBD1|TRBV7-3|TRBJ2-1
TGTGCCAGCAGCAAAACCGGGACAGGGGGCTTGGATGAGCAGTTCTTC
CASSKTGTGGLDEQFF